A single sample is the source of the 23 T cell receptor beta chains below, sequenced in a study of post-analysis software for immune sequencing data. Notes on the study in general: Five TRBV segments, including TRBV5-6, TRBV5-1 and TRBV20-1, were more frequent in patients than controls.

Their target antigens are unknown. The authors incorporated unique molecular identifiers into the TCR beta cDNA libraries. TCRdb fed the PCR reads into MiXCR, producing one record per CDR3 protein. The sample consists of roughly 540,000 distinct CDR3 sequences, around 31% of them appearing once. The sequenced material came from blood. These receptors came from a girl aged 2 to 17 with multiple sclerosis.

This chain joins TRBV7-6 and TRBJ1-1; D may be TRBD1 (6 bases). Trimming stripped 2 bases from V and 4 bases from J, with 14 bases between. The CDR3 extends over 15 amino acids. Germline-derived CDR1 and CDR2 are SGHVS and FNYEAQ. The CDR3 here is CASSLRGQGSTEAFF. The CDR3, as DNA: TGTGCCAGCAGCTTAAGAGGTCAGGGGAGCACTGAAGCTTTCTTT.

The chain has TRBV10-3 and TRBJ1-2, with no clear D. Germline CDR1 ENHRY, CDR2 SYGVKD. V was pared by 8 bases and J by 1 base, with 11 bases between. This CDR3 region has 13 residues. The CDR3 region has the DNA TGTGCCATCCGGGCACGCGTTAACTATGGCTACACCTTC. As protein: CAIRARVNYGYTF.

This clonotype was counted only a few times. The rearrangement uses TRBV6-2 or TRBV6-3 and TRBJ2-5, with unresolved D. The CDR3 is 11 amino acids. The V and J ends lost 7 bases and 4 bases respectively, with 7 bases between them. CDR1 and CDR2 from the germline V gene are MNHEY and SVGEGT. CDR3 sequence (DNA): TGTGCCAGCAATCAAGGAGAGACCCAGTACTTC. This sequence encodes CASNQGETQYF.

This clonotype has a handful of counts. The chain couples TRBV12-3 or TRBV12-4 to TRBJ1-1; D is uncertain. V lost 6 bases, J lost 8 bases, and 10 bases lay in between. The CDR3 is 11 residues long. CDR3 in DNA: TGTGCCAGCAGCTTTCGCACGGAAGCTTTCTTT. This codes for CASSFRTEAFF.

CDR3 DNA: TGTGCCAGCAGCCTCACCCTACCTGGACTAGCGGGGGATCCAGATACGCAGTATTTT. Protein sequence: CASSLTLPGLAGDPDTQYF. The rearrangement links TRBV4-2 to TRBJ2-3; 13 bases match TRBD2. With 4 bases clipped from V and 4 bases from J, the junction kept 14 bases outside the gene matches. This CDR3 comprises 19 residues. Germline V gives CDR1 LGHNA, CDR2 YNFKEQ.

The rearrangement uses TRBV20-1 and TRBJ2-3; 7 bases are shared with TRBD2. The V segment lost 8 bases and the J segment 5 bases; nucleotides outside the gene matches: 10. This CDR3 is built from 13 residues. Germline V lookup: CDR1 DFQATT, CDR2 SNEGSKA (reference sequence). In DNA, the CDR3 is TGCAGTTCCCCTCCAGCGGGGCGAGATACGCAGTATTTT. Amino acid sequence: CSSPPAGRDTQYF.

The chain carries TRBV29-1 and TRBJ2-1, with D perhaps TRBD2 (7 bases). V lost 3 bases and J 4 bases, leaving 10 bases between the germline ends. The V gene's germline CDR1 is SQVTM and CDR2 ANQGSEA. CDR3 size: 13 residues. CDR3 protein: CSVDAGAYNEQFF. CDR3 coding DNA: TGCAGCGTTGATGCGGGGGCGTACAATGAGCAGTTCTTC.

This clonotype appeared a few times. This rearrangement joins TRBV6-2 or TRBV6-3 to TRBJ2-1; TRBD1 might be the D (5 bases). The germline V gene encodes CDR1 MNHEY and CDR2 SVGEGT. The CDR3 length is 13 residues. The germline V and J ends were trimmed by 2 bases and 8 bases, with 10 bases remaining between them. This CDR3 is CASSYGAYHEQFF. The CDR3 DNA reads TGTGCCAGCAGTTACGGGGCGTATCATGAGCAGTTCTTC.

The rearrangement links TRBV20-1 to TRBJ2-3, with 14 bases lining up with TRBD2. The CDR3 has 15 residues. Germline CDR1 reads DFQATT; CDR2 reads SNEGSKA (reference sequence). V was pared by 6 bases and J by 9 bases, with 11 bases of the junction left unmatched. DNA for the CDR3: TGCAGTGCCCGCTCTTGGACTAGCGGGGGGATAACGCAGTATTTT. It specifies CSARSWTSGGITQYF.

V and J are TRBV7-8 and TRBJ2-4; either TRBD1 or TRBD2 may supply D (6 bases each). Germline V lookup: CDR1 SGHVS, CDR2 FQNEAQ. The CDR3 is 16 residues long. The germline V and J ends were trimmed by 3 bases and 3 bases, with 15 bases remaining between them. The CDR3 nucleotides are TGTGCCAGCAGCTTGGGGGGCCAGGGTGGCAAAAACATTCAGTACTTC. The encoded protein is CASSLGGQGGKNIQYF.

This clonotype has more than one count but fewer than ten. The V gene is TRBV9, the J gene TRBJ2-7; D unresolved. Trimming stripped 4 bases from V and 3 bases from J, with 14 bases between. This CDR3 contains 14 residues. Germline V lookup: CDR1 SGDLS, CDR2 YYNGEE. DNA for the CDR3: TGTGCCAGCAGCCCAAAGGCGTCGGGCTACGAGCAGTACTTC. Amino acids: CASSPKASGYEQYF.

The V gene is TRBV28, the J gene TRBJ1-2; 7 bases line up with TRBD1. V shed 5 bases, J shed 6 bases, and the junction held 6 bases outside the gene matches. CDR1 is MDHEN, CDR2 SYDVKM, per germline. This CDR3 has 13 residues. CDR3 residues: CASSAGDRDGYTF. CDR3 DNA: TGTGCCAGCAGTGCCGGTGACAGGGATGGCTACACCTTC.

The V gene is TRBV5-5, the J gene TRBJ2-1; D uncertain. Germline V CDR1 and CDR2: SGHKS, YYEKEE (reference sequence). This CDR3 spans 16 amino acids. The V end lost 2 bases, the J end lost 0 bases, and 12 bases lay between the germline ends. The CDR3 here is CASSFGPTSSYNEQFF. In nucleotides, the CDR3 is TGTGCCAGCAGCTTTGGACCCACCAGCTCCTACAATGAGCAGTTCTTC.

This clonotype was found a few times. This sequence joins TRBV12-3 or TRBV12-4 and TRBJ2-5, with D possibly matching TRBD2 (5 bases). The CDR3 spans 18 residues. V lost 5 bases, J lost 4 bases, and 26 bases lay in between. The CDR3 spells CASSQDTQRVAYRETQYF. The CDR3, as DNA: TGTGCCAGCAGTCAAGACACCCAGAGGGTGGCGTACAGAGAGACCCAGTACTTC.

J is TRBJ2-1 and V is TRBV20-1; the match to TRBD2 covers 13 bases. The J segment lost 4 bases and the V segment lost 6 bases, leaving 6 bases of the junction unmatched. The germline V gene encodes CDR1 DFQATT and CDR2 SNEGSKA (reference sequence). This CDR3 contains 15 residues. CDR3 sequence reads: CSATGLAGEYNEQFF. The DNA for the CDR3 is TGCAGTGCCACTGGACTAGCGGGGGAATACAATGAGCAGTTCTTC.

CDR3 protein: CSARIAGLTDTQYF. The DNA of the CDR3 is TGCAGTGCTAGGATTGCGGGGCTCACAGATACGCAGTATTTT. The gene calls are TRBV20-1 and TRBJ2-3, with D maybe TRBD2 (6 bases). The germline V gene encodes CDR1 DFQATT and CDR2 SNEGSKA (reference sequence). Trimming took 3 bases from V and 2 from J, leaving 12 bases between them. The CDR3 runs 14 residues.

This chain joins TRBV15 and TRBJ1-2, with D perhaps matching TRBD1 (6 bases). This CDR3 region has 14 residues. Trimming cost V 0 bases and J 7 bases, with 12 bases left between them. The V gene's germline CDR1 is LNHNV and CDR2 YYDKDF (reference sequence). CDR3 in DNA: TGTGCCACCAGCAGAGACCCAGGGGCGCTTGGCTACACCTTC. Its translation is CATSRDPGALGYTF.

A remark on this clonotype: A much larger clone lies a single base off, so this may be a read error. CDR3 coding DNA: TGCAGCGTGTCTAGCGTACAAGAGACCCAGTTCTTC. Amino acid sequence: CSVSSVQETQFF. The rearrangement joins TRBV29-1 to TRBJ2-1; maybe TRBD2 (6 bases). CDR3 length: 12 residues. V lost 6 bases and J 13 bases, leaving 19 bases between the germline ends. CDR1 and CDR2 (germline): SQVTM, ANQGSEA.

This clonotype was observed a handful of times. The V gene is TRBV6-5, the J gene TRBJ2-2; the match to TRBD2 covers 14 bases. The CDR3 length is 20 residues. The V gene end was trimmed by 2 bases and the J gene end by 0 bases; junction bases not matched to a gene: 8. Germline V gene lookup returns CDR1 MNHEY and CDR2 SVGAGI. This chain's CDR3 is CASSYVRGTSGGPNTGELFF. For the CDR3, the DNA is TGTGCCAGCAGTTACGTTCGTGGGACTAGCGGGGGCCCGAACACCGGGGAGCTGTTTTTT.

The chain couples TRBV5-1 to TRBJ2-1; possible D gene TRBD1, 5 bases. CDR3 size: 15 residues. In germline, CDR1 is SGHRS, CDR2 YFSETQ. The V and J ends lost 0 bases and 8 bases respectively, with 15 bases between them. CDR3 loop: CASSLDSPRGDEQFF. DNA of the CDR3: TGCGCCAGCAGCTTGGACTCCCCAAGGGGCGATGAGCAGTTCTTC.

The rearrangement joins TRBV5-1 to TRBJ2-4, with 9 bases fitting TRBD1. Germline lookup yields CDR1 SGHRS and CDR2 YFSETQ. The ends lost 0 bases at V and 5 bases at J; junction bases unmatched: 9. The length of the CDR3 is 17 residues. The CDR3 loop reads CASSLVTYRGRENIQYF. CDR3 in DNA: TGCGCCAGCAGCTTGGTTACCTACAGGGGGCGAGAAAACATTCAGTACTTC.

The chain employs TRBV7-2 and TRBJ2-4, with a tentative D call TRBD2 (7 bases). Gene TRBJ2-7 matches the end of the DNA better, so the J call may be wrong. The germline CDR1 and CDR2 sequences are SGHTA and FQGNSA. There are 14 residues in the CDR3. CDR3 coding DNA: TGTGCCAGCAGCCCGTCGGGGGGCGCATCCGAGCAGTACTTC. Its protein is CASSPSGGASEQYF.

The genes are TRBV5-5 and TRBJ1-1; unclear D gene. With 1 base removed from V and 3 bases from J, the gap between germline ends came to 7 bases. CDR3 length: 13 amino acids. Germline-derived CDR1 and CDR2 are SGHKS and YYEKEE (reference sequence). CDR3 coding DNA: TGTGCCAGCAGCTTGAATGGTGACACTGAAGCTTTCTTT. Protein product: CASSLNGDTEAFF.